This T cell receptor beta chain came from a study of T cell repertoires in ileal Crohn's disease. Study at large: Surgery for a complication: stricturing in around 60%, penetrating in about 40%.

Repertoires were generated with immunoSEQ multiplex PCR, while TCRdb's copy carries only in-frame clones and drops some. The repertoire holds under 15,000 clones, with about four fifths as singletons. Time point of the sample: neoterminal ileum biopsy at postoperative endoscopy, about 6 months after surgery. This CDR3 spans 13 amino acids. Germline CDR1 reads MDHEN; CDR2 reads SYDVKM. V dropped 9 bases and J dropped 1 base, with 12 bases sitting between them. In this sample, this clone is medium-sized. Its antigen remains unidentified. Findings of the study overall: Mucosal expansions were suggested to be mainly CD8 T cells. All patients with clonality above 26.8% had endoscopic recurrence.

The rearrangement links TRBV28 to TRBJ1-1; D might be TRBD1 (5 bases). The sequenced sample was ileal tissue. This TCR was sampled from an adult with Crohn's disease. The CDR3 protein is CASLNGQNTEAFF. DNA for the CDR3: TGTGCCAGTTTAAACGGACAGAACACTGAAGCTTTCTTT.